A single sample is the source of the 27 T cell receptor beta chains below, sequenced in a study of CXCR3-negative and CXCR3-positive naive CD8 T cells. The study made its TRB cDNA libraries by 5' RACE, adding UMI labels. Using the 5' RACE reads, TCRdb records one entry per CDR3 protein without DNA. In all, the sample yields 45,000 to 55,000 distinct CDR3 sequences. The sample taken for sequencing was memory CD8+ T cells from blood. These receptors were taken from a human donor in good health. Some clones in this sample may be carry-over from other donors' samples.

The gene calls are TRBV4-1 and TRBJ2-7; the D gene TCRdb calls, TRBD1, cannot be checked with no DNA. The CDR3 is 16 amino acids. Germline V CDR1 and CDR2: MGHRA, YSYEKL. The CDR3 loop is CASSPQPGTGGYEQYF.

The chain uses TRBV12-3 or TRBV12-4 and TRBJ1-5; as DNA is missing, the TRBD1 call by TCRdb cannot be tested. CDR3 size: 17 residues. CDR3 protein: CASTKGVGQGAGQPQHF.

The chain links TRBV6-2 or TRBV6-3 to TRBJ2-7. The CDR3 is 12 residues long. Germline loops: CDR1 MNHEY, CDR2 SVGEGT. CDR3 in amino acids: CASQTDTYEQYF.

The CDR3 sequence: CSALDRGATEAFF. This chain uses TRBV20-1 with TRBJ1-1; the D gene TCRdb calls, TRBD1, cannot be checked with no DNA. CDR1 and CDR2 from the germline V gene are DFQATT and SNEGSKA (reference sequence). The CDR3 contains 13 residues.

V is TRBV2 and J is TRBJ2-6. The CDR3 has 12 residues. The V gene's germline CDR1 is SNHLY and CDR2 FYNNEI. This CDR3 reads CATHPGANVLTF. Full variable domain (remainder filled in from reference TRBV2 and TRBJ2-6): EPEVTQTPSHQVTQMGQEVILRCVPISNHLYFYWYRQILGQKVEFLVSFYNNEISEKSEIFDDQFSVERPDGSNFTLKIRSTKLEDSAMYFCATHPGANVLTFGAGSRLTVL.

The CDR3 here is CASSYVLSMDTEAFF. J is TRBJ1-1 and V is TRBV6-6. The CDR3 contains 15 residues. Germline values: CDR1 MNHNY, CDR2 SVGAGI (reference sequence).

CDR3: CASRIGGLYNEQFF. The V gene is TRBV5-1, the J gene TRBJ2-1; TCRdb indicates TRBD2, and absent DNA this call remains unverified. Looked up from germline, CDR1 is SGHRS and CDR2 is YFSETQ. CDR3 length: 14 residues. The full variable domain, rest sourced from reference TRBV5-1 and TRBJ2-1, is KAGVTQTPRYLIKTRGQQVTLSCSPISGHRSVSWYQQTPGQGLQFLFEYFSETQRNKGNFPGRFSGRQFSNSRSEMNVSTLELGDSALYLCASRIGGLYNEQFFGPGTRLTVL.

The chain links TRBV29-1 to TRBJ2-7; TCRdb indicates TRBD1, and absent DNA this call remains unverified. The CDR3 is 14 residues long. CDR1 SQVTM and CDR2 ANQGSEA come from the germline V gene. CDR3 in amino acids: CSVSGPDRAHEQYF.

CDR3 region: CSAKQGWVTGELFF. This sequence joins TRBV20-1 and TRBJ2-2; TCRdb indicates TRBD1, and absent DNA this call remains unverified. The CDR3 has 14 amino acids. Germline V gene lookup returns CDR1 DFQATT and CDR2 SNEGSKA (reference sequence).

The rearrangement uses TRBV13 and TRBJ2-5. CDR3 size: 14 residues. Germline assignment: CDR1 PRHDT and CDR2 FYEKMQ (reference sequence). The CDR3 is CASSLGLEQETQYF. Drawing the rest from reference TRBV13 and TRBJ2-5, the complete variable domain is AAGVIQSPRHLIKEKRETATLKCYPIPRHDTVYWYQQGPGQDPQFLISFYEKMQSDKGSIPDRFSAQQFSDYHSELNMSSLELGDSALYFCASSLGLEQETQYFGPGTRLLVL.

The rearrangement joins TRBV7-3 to TRBJ1-1; TCRdb proposes TRBD1, but this gene call is untestable without DNA. This CDR3 is built from 17 residues. The germline CDR1 and CDR2 sequences are SGHTA and FQGTGA. The CDR3 here is CASSPTVEGGPSTEAFF.

The J gene is TRBJ1-5, the V gene TRBV28. Germline loops: CDR1 MDHEN, CDR2 SYDVKM. CDR3 length: 14 amino acids. CDR3 protein: CASSFLTDNQPQHF.

J is TRBJ2-7 and V is TRBV29-1; the D gene TCRdb calls, TRBD1, cannot be checked with no DNA. CDR1 and CDR2 from the germline V gene are SQVTM and ANQGSEA. The CDR3 runs to 15 residues. The CDR3 protein is CSVELPGQSTYEQYF.

This rearrangement joins TRBV10-3 to TRBJ2-7; the D call of TRBD1 rests on TCRdb alone, since no DNA is present to check it. The CDR3 loop spans 15 amino acids. CDR1 ENHRY and CDR2 SYGVKD come from the germline V gene. The CDR3 loop is CAISEKAGANYEQYF.

This chain uses TRBV7-9 with TRBJ1-1; TCRdb proposes TRBD1, but this gene call is untestable without DNA. The CDR3 extends over 15 amino acids. Germline V CDR1 and CDR2: SEHNR, FQNEAQ (reference sequence). The CDR3 reads CASSLLAGGFTEAFF.

The V call is TRBV20-1, the J call TRBJ2-3; there is no DNA to check the TCRdb D call of TRBD2. Germline CDR1 DFQATT, CDR2 SNEGSKA (reference sequence). The CDR3 is 14 amino acids. The CDR3 loop reads CSATTGVRADTQYF.

According to its frequency, this clonotype is medium-sized (0.01 to 0.1%). CDR3 residues: CASSQGEGSSYEQYF. The chain recombines TRBV4-2 with TRBJ2-7. CDR1 LGHNA and CDR2 YNFKEQ come from the germline V gene. This CDR3 is 15 amino acids long.

V is TRBV29-1 and J is TRBJ2-7; no DNA is available, so the TRBD1 call from TCRdb remains unchecked. The CDR3 is 15 amino acids. Germline values: CDR1 SQVTM, CDR2 ANQGSEA. The CDR3 loop reads CSVEDLEGGEFEQYF.

Frequency places this clonotype as large (0.1 to 1%). V and J are TRBV25-1 and TRBJ1-6; there is no DNA to check the TCRdb D call of TRBD1. CDR1 is MGHDK, CDR2 SYGVNS, per germline. CDR3 length equals 13 residues. The CDR3 loop is CASSEWTAISLHF.

The chain couples TRBV7-6 to TRBJ2-7. The CDR3 extends over 14 amino acids. Germline V gene data show CDR1 as SGHVS and CDR2 as FNYEAQ. The CDR3: CASSLAGRLDEQYF.

The chain is built from TRBV6-2 or TRBV6-3 and TRBJ2-1; TCRdb proposes TRBD2, but this gene call is untestable without DNA. The CDR3 has 18 amino acids. CDR1 is MNHEY, CDR2 SVGEGT, per germline. The CDR3 is CASSYSRLAQSSYNEQFF.

The chain carries TRBV4-1 and TRBJ1-1; the TRBD1 assignment by TCRdb is unverifiable without DNA. The CDR3 extends over 18 amino acids. Germline values: CDR1 MGHRA, CDR2 YSYEKL. The CDR3 is CASSQETTGGSRNLEAFF.

The rearrangement uses TRBV29-1 and TRBJ2-3. Per the germline V gene, CDR1 is SQVTM and CDR2 is ANQGSEA. CDR3 length: 15 amino acids. CDR3 sequence reads: CSVFLPTFSTDTQYF.

The chain has TRBV7-8 and TRBJ1-5; no DNA is available, so the TRBD1 call from TCRdb remains unchecked. CDR1 SGHVS and CDR2 FQNEAQ come from the germline V gene. The CDR3 runs 18 residues. CDR3 region: CASSLGKTGQYSNQPQHF.

This chain uses TRBV11-3 with TRBJ2-5; the TCRdb D gene call, TRBD1, has no DNA to confirm it. This CDR3 is 15 amino acids long. Looked up from germline, CDR1 is SGHNT and CDR2 is YENEEA. The CDR3 protein is CASSLVIGQAGTQYF.

The V call is TRBV7-2, the J call TRBJ1-2. The CDR3 is 12 residues long. In germline, CDR1 is SGHTA, CDR2 FQGNSA. The CDR3 loop reads CASSLRNYGYTF.

The rearrangement links TRBV7-2 to TRBJ2-2; TCRdb selects TRBD2, and the lack of DNA leaves this call unchecked. Germline values: CDR1 SGHTA, CDR2 FQGNSA. CDR3 length equals 13 residues. CDR3 residues: CASSLNSDGELFF.